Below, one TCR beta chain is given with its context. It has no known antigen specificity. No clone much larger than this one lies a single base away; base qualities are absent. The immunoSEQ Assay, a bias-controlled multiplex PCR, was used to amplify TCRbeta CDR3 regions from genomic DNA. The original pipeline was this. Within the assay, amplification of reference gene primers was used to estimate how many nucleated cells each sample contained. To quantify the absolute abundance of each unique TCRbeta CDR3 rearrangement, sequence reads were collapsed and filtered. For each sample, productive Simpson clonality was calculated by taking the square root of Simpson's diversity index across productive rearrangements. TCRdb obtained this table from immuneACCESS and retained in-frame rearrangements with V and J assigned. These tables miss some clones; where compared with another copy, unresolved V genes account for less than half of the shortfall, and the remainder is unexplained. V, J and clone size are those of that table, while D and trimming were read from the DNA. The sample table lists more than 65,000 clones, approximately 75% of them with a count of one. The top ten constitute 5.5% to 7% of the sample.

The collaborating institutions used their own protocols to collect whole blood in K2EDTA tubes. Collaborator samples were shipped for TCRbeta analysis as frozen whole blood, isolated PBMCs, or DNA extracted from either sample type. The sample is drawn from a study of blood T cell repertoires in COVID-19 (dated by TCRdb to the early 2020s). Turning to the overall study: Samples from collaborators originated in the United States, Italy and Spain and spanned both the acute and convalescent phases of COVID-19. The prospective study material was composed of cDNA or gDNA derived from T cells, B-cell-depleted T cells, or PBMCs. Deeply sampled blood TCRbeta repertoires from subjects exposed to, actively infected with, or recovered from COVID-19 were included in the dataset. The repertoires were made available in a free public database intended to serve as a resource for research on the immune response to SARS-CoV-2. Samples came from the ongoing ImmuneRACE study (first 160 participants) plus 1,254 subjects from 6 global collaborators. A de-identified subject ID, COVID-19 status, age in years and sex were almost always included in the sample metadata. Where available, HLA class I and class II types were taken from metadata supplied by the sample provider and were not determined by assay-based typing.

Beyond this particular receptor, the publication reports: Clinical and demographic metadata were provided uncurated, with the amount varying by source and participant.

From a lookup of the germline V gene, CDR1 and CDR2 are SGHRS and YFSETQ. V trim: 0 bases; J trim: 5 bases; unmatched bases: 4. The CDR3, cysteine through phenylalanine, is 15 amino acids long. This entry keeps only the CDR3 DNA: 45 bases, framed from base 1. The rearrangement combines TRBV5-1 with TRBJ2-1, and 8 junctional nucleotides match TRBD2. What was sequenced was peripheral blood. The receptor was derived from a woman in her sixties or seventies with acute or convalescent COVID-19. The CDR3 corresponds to CASSLVIAGNNEQFF. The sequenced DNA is TGCGCCAGCAGCTTGGTTATAGCGGGGAACAATGAGCAGTTCTTC.